This T cell receptor (beta chain) was captured by sequencing in a study of blood T cell repertoires in COVID-19. After removal of 1 base from V and 8 bases from J, the junction contained 10 bases not matched to a gene. Germline CDR1 is LGHNA and CDR2 is YSLEER. This CDR3 spans 15 amino acids. Adults between about 18 and 89 years of age took part from fewer than 30 US areas. Produced via immunoSEQ multiplex PCR; TCRdb's table is partial and in-frame only. Here the sample spans 300,000 to 400,000 clones, around 89% being singletons. The sequence came from a woman under 30 who had recovered from COVID-19. The sample taken for sequencing was PBMCs or T cells enriched from blood (not recorded which). The rearrangement joins TRBV4-3 to TRBJ1-2; TRBD1 matches at 7 bases. CDR3 bases: TGCGCCAGCAGCCAAGGTACAGGGGCGGTAGACGGCTACACCTTC. Protein sequence: CASSQGTGAVDGYTF.